This TCR beta chain was sequenced during a study of human versus mouse CDR3 diversity and MHC coevolution. Study summary: Samples had between 0.6 x 10^7 and 1.6 x 10^7 valid reads.

Germline CDR1 reads SGHRS; CDR2 reads YFSETQ. The V end was cut by 4 bases, the J end by 6 bases, with 15 bases between. The CDR3 has 14 residues. Only one count was recorded for this clone. TCRdb keeps only in-frame clones here, not all; method: immunoSEQ multiplex PCR. The sample has 75,000 to 90,000 clones, approximately 92% seen once; the top ten hold approximately 1.4%. The genes are TRBV5-1 and TRBJ2-3; D unresolved. Sequenced material: naive CD4+ T cells from blood. Subset: CD45RO-negative CD62L-positive naive CD4 T cells. This TCR was sampled from a person aged 30-70 years in good health. The CDR3 DNA reads as TGCGCCAGCAGCATCCGGGTCGACGGGGATACGCAGTATTTT. Translated: CASSIRVDGDTQYF.